The 11 T cell receptor beta chains listed next were all sequenced from one sample in a study of cytomegalovirus exposure and HLA in healthy donors. It was with 60 Vbeta and 13 Jbeta primers that the PCR ran. Assay used: immunoSEQ multiplex PCR; TCRdb lists only in-frame clones, some missing. The table lists about 170,000 clones, roughly four fifths of them singletons. Material: PBMCs. These receptors were collected from a woman aged 25 to 39 in good health and CMV-seropositive.

This clone was counted between two and nine times. J is TRBJ2-5 and V is TRBV15, with unresolved D. The germline V and J ends were trimmed by 0 bases and 0 bases, with 8 bases remaining between them. The germline V gene encodes CDR1 LNHNV and CDR2 YYDKDF (reference sequence). This CDR3 has 15 residues. CDR3 DNA sequence: TGTGCCACCAGCAGAGATCTCGGAGACCAAGAGACCCAGTACTTC. Translated, it gives CATSRDLGDQETQYF.

This clone was detected only a few times. The chain uses TRBV28 and TRBJ1-1, with D tentatively TRBD1 (6 bases). Trimming pared 2 bases from V and 11 bases from J, leaving 12 bases between. CDR1 MDHEN and CDR2 SYDVKM come from the germline V gene. This CDR3 comprises 12 residues. CDR3 region: CASSLGQSLAFF. The CDR3 bases are TGTGCCAGCAGTTTAGGACAGTCCCTCGCTTTCTTT.

The chain recombines TRBV7-2 with TRBJ2-7; 8 bases are shared with TRBD1. CDR1 and CDR2 (germline): SGHTA, FQGNSA. The CDR3 is made up of 13 amino acids. V lost 4 bases to trimming and J lost 6 bases; unmatched junction nucleotides: 5. CDR3 in amino acids: CASSSQGAGEQYF. The CDR3 coding sequence is TGTGCCAGCAGCTCCCAGGGGGCGGGCGAGCAGTACTTC.

This chain connects TRBV9 to TRBJ1-3, with a tentative D call TRBD1 (6 bases). This CDR3 region has 19 residues. The germline gives CDR1 SGDLS, CDR2 YYNGEE. Trimming stripped 4 bases from V and 0 bases from J, with 23 bases between. CDR3 region: CASSPRGHGNPLSGNTIYF. CDR3 in DNA: TGTGCCAGCAGCCCCCGGGGACACGGTAACCCGCTCTCTGGAAACACCATATATTTT.

The chain uses TRBV2 and TRBJ2-7, with 10 bases fitting TRBD1. The CDR3 loop spans 13 amino acids. V dropped 6 bases and J dropped 3; count of bases not matched to a gene: 2. Germline CDR1 SNHLY, CDR2 FYNNEI. The CDR3 loop is CASRWTGGYEQYF. The CDR3 DNA reads as TGTGCCAGCAGGTGGACAGGGGGCTACGAGCAGTACTTC.

The CDR3 spells CASSLVGTGGDQPQHF. In nucleotides, the CDR3 is TGCGCCAGCAGCTTGGTCGGCACGGGGGGGGATCAGCCCCAGCATTTT. V is TRBV5-1 and J is TRBJ1-5; perhaps TRBD1 as D (5 bases). V was cut by 0 bases and J by 5 bases, with 15 bases left in between. The CDR3 extends over 16 amino acids. CDR1 is SGHRS and CDR2 is YFSETQ in the germline V gene.

This chain connects TRBV30 to TRBJ2-1; 9 bases fit TRBD1. Germline trimming cut 0 bases from V and 3 bases from J; bases unmatched to any gene: 6. Germline-derived CDR1 and CDR2 are GTSNPN and SVGIG (reference sequence). There are 16 residues in the CDR3. The CDR3 sequence: CAWSVQGALYYNEQFF. CDR3 sequence (DNA): TGTGCCTGGAGTGTACAGGGGGCTCTTTACTACAATGAGCAGTTCTTC.

This chain connects TRBV5-1 to TRBJ1-3; D gene uncertain. Trimming removed 2 bases from V and 0 bases from J, with 12 bases in between. The CDR3 covers 16 residues. The germline V gene encodes CDR1 SGHRS and CDR2 YFSETQ. Here the CDR3 DNA reads TGCGCCAGCAGCTTAGAGGGAATGAGCTCTGGAAACACCATATATTTT. Its translation: CASSLEGMSSGNTIYF.

The V gene is TRBV20-1, the J gene TRBJ2-1; TRBD1 is a possible D gene (5 bases). Trimming took 7 bases from V and 8 from J, leaving 12 bases between them. CDR1 and CDR2 from the germline V gene are DFQATT and SNEGSKA (reference sequence). The CDR3 runs to 11 residues. As DNA, the CDR3 is TGCAGTGGAGAACAGGTCGATGAGCAGTTCTTC. This translates into CSGEQVDEQFF.

In its sample, this clone was seen once. V is TRBV11-2 and J is TRBJ2-1; the match to TRBD2 covers 7 bases. The CDR3 is made up of 14 amino acids. CDR1 and CDR2 (germline): SGHAT, FQNNGV. J was trimmed by 2 bases and V by 3 bases; bases with no gene match: 1. The CDR3 sequence: CASSFRGAYNEQFF. The DNA for the CDR3 is TGTGCCAGCAGCTTCCGGGGGGCCTACAATGAGCAGTTCTTC.

The chain uses TRBV30 and TRBJ1-5; TRBD1 might be the D (5 bases). Germline V gives CDR1 GTSNPN, CDR2 SVGIG (reference sequence). There are 13 residues in the CDR3. V lost 2 bases and J 5 bases, leaving 10 bases between the germline ends. The chain's CDR3 is CAWSQGIDQPQHF. The CDR3 DNA is TGTGCCTGGAGTCAGGGTATCGATCAGCCCCAGCATTTT.